The clone carrying this T cell receptor beta chain has more than one count but fewer than ten. Its antigen is unidentified. Amplification of TCR alpha and beta CDR3 regions from RNA used iRepertoire nested multiplex PCR. One-step reverse transcription and amplification started from approximately 100-400 ng of tissue mRNA or PBMC total RNA. TCRdb used MiXCR to reprocess the multiplex PCR reads, holding one entry per CDR3 protein. The data contain 100,000 to 150,000 distinct CDR3 sequences, less than 30% of them singletons. The sample comes from a study of glioma-infiltrating T cells. Study conclusions and caveats: Very few CDR3 sequences were shared between tissue and blood. Gliomas, especially low-grade, showed above-expected tissue-blood divergence; non-neoplastic patients showed below.

The CDR3 is made up of 12 amino acids. Germline V gene sequence: CDR1 GTSNPN, CDR2 SVGIG (reference sequence). Trimming removed 0 bases from V and 3 bases from J, with 6 bases in between. Specimen: glioma tissue, nonneoplastic brain tissue, or PBMCs (not recorded which). This sequence was found in a human donor with low-grade glioma or glioblastoma, undergoing nonglioma brain surgery, or in good health (not recorded which). This chain uses TRBV30 with TRBJ2-7; D remains ambiguous. As DNA, the CDR3 is TGTGCCTGGAGTGTGAGCGTCTACGAGCAGTACTTC. Translated: CAWSVSVYEQYF.